The clone carrying this T cell receptor beta chain was seen only once. Its target is not known. The sample originates from a study of OX40 agonist ivuxolimab in advanced cancers. Study results and caveats: Within 6 weeks, CD4+ and CD8+ blood T cells expanded clonally at 0.1 to 3.0 mg/kg.

Profiled with immunoSEQ multiplex PCR; TCRdb holds only in-frame clones, not every one. Among 70,000 to 80,000 clones listed, just over 85% were seen once. Unmatched junction bases numbered 4, after V lost 6 bases and J lost 2 bases. The CDR3 has 13 residues. Germline loops: CDR1 SNHLY, CDR2 FYNNEI. V is TRBV2 and J is TRBJ2-7; 7 positions agree with TRBD1. This clonotype was sampled from an adult with an advanced solid tumor such as melanoma, head and neck, liver or kidney cancer. Sequencing used CD4+ or CD8+ T cells sorted from blood, obtained in a trial of the OX40 agonist ivuxolimab. The CDR3 is CASRPGQAYEQYF. The CDR3 DNA is TGTGCCAGCAGGCCCGGACAGGCCTACGAGCAGTACTTC.